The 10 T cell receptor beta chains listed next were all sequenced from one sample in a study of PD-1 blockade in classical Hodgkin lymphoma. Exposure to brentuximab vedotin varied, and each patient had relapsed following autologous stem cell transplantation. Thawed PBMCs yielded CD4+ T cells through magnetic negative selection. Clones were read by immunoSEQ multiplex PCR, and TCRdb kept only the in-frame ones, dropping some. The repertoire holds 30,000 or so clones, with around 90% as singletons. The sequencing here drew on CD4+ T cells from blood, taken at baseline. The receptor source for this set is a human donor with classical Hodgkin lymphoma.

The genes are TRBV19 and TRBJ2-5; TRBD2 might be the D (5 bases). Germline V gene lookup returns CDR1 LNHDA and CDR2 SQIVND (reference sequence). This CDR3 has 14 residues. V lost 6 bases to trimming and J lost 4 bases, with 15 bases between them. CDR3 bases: TGTGCCAGTAGACCAACTAGGAGCCTAGAGACCCAGTACTTC. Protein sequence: CASRPTRSLETQYF.

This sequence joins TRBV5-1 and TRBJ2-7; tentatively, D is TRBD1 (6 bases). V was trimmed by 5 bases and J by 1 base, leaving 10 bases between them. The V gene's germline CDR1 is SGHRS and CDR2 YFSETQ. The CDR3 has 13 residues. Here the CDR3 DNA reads TGCGCCAGCAGAGTTGGACAGTCCTACGAGCAGTACTTC. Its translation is CASRVGQSYEQYF.

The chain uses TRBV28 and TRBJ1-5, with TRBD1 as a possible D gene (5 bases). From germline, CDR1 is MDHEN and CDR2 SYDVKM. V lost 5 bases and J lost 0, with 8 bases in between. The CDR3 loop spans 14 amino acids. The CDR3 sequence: CASSRDLSNQPQHF. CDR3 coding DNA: TGTGCCAGCAGTAGGGACCTTAGCAATCAGCCCCAGCATTTT.

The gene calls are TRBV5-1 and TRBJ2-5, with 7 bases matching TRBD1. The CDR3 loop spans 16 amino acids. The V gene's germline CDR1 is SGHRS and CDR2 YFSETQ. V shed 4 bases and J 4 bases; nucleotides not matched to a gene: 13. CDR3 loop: CASSIRTGGQGETQYF. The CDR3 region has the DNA TGCGCCAGCAGCATAAGGACAGGTGGGCAGGGAGAGACCCAGTACTTC.

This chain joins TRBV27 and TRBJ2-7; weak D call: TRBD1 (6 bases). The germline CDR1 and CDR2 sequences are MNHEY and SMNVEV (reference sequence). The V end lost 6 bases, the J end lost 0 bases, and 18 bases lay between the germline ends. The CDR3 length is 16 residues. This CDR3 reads CASSQETGTYSYEQYF. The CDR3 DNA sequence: TGTGCCAGCAGCCAAGAAACAGGGACATACTCCTACGAGCAGTACTTC.

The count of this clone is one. The DNA of the CDR3 is TGCGCCAGCAGCTTGGGCAGACTAGCGGGCGAGGGAGAGACCCAGTACTTC. Its protein product is CASSLGRLAGEGETQYF. V is TRBV5-1 and J is TRBJ2-5; 10 positions match TRBD2. There are 17 residues in the CDR3. V was clipped by 0 bases and J by 4 bases; unmatched bases: 9. The germline V gene encodes CDR1 SGHRS and CDR2 YFSETQ.

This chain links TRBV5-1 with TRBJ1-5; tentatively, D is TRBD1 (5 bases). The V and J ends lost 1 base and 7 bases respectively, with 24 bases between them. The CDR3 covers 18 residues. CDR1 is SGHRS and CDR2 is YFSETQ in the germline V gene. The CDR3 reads CASSLRPQERGFRQPQHF. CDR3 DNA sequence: TGCGCCAGCAGCTTGCGGCCTCAGGAGAGGGGTTTTCGACAGCCCCAGCATTTT.

The CDR3 coding sequence is TGTGCCAGCAGTTTTCGGGGGCGGGAAGGCTACACCTTC. It is translated as CASSFRGREGYTF. V is TRBV28 and J is TRBJ1-2; weak D call: TRBD1 (6 bases). The CDR3 has 13 amino acids. Germline V gene lookup returns CDR1 MDHEN and CDR2 SYDVKM. The ends were cut back, 3 bases at V and 8 bases at J, with 13 bases in the middle.

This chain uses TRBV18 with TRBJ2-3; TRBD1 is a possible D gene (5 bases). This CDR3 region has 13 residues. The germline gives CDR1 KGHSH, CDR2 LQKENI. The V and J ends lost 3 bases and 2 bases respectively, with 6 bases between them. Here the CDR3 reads CASSPGHTDTQYF. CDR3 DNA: TGTGCCAGCTCACCTGGACACACAGATACGCAGTATTTT. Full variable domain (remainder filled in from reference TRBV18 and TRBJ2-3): NAGVMQNPRHLVRRRGQEARLRCSPMKGHSHVYWYRQLPEEGLKFMVYLQKENIIDESGMPKERFSAEFPKEGPSILRIQQVVRGDSAAYFCASSPGHTDTQYFGPGTRLTVL.

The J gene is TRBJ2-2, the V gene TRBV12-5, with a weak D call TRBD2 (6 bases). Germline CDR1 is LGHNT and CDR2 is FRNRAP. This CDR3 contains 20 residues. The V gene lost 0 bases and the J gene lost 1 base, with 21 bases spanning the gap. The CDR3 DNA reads TGTGCTAGTGGTTTGGTACTCGGCGGAGGGGATTGGGGGAACACCGGGGAGCTGTTTTTT. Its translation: CASGLVLGGGDWGNTGELFF. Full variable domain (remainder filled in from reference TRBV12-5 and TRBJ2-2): DARVTQTPRHKVTEMGQEVTMRCQPILGHNTVFWYRQTMMQGLELLAYFRNRAPLDDSGMPKDRFSAEMPDATLATLKIQPSEPRDSAVYFCASGLVLGGGDWGNTGELFFGEGSRLTVL.